A single sample is the source of the 21 T cell receptor beta chains below, sequenced in a study of shared clonotypes between healthy human individuals. Sequencing used immunoSEQ multiplex PCR; TCRdb keeps in-frame clones, though not all of them. This sample has a few hundred thousand clones, with approximately 79% found just once. The sample consisted of memory CD4+ T cells sorted from blood. Documented subset: CD45RA-negative fraction. The origin of the receptors is a man aged 30 to 45 in good health.

This sequence joins TRBV2 and TRBJ2-4, with 12 bases matching TRBD2. There are 16 residues in the CDR3. V shed 4 bases and J 3 bases; nucleotides not matched to a gene: 4. The germline gives CDR1 SNHLY, CDR2 FYNNEI. As DNA, the CDR3 is TGTGCCAGCAGTGGGACTAGCGGGAAGGTCAAAAACATTCAGTACTTC. Encoded protein: CASSGTSGKVKNIQYF.

This rearrangement joins TRBV6-1 to TRBJ2-3, with 7 bases matching TRBD1. Germline-derived CDR1 and CDR2 are MNHNS and SASEGT. CDR3 size: 13 residues. After removal of 6 bases from V and 4 bases from J, the junction contained 4 bases not matched to a gene. CDR3: CASRTGMADTQYF. In nucleotides, the CDR3 is TGTGCCAGCAGGACAGGGATGGCAGATACGCAGTATTTT.

V usage is TRBV7-9 and J usage is TRBJ2-5; D is ambiguous. CDR1 is SEHNR and CDR2 is FQNEAQ in the germline V gene (reference sequence). Deletions cut 3 bases from V and 5 bases from J, with 10 bases between. The CDR3 is 13 amino acids. The CDR3 spells CASSLYKGETQYF. For the CDR3, the DNA is TGTGCCAGCAGCTTGTACAAGGGCGAGACCCAGTACTTC.

Details on this clone: One base away lies a much larger clone, so this may be a sequencing read error. The chain employs TRBV5-4 and TRBJ2-3; D may be TRBD2 (6 bases). Trimming cost V 4 bases and J 4 bases, with 10 bases left between them. Germline lookup yields CDR1 SGHNT and CDR2 YYREEE (reference sequence). The CDR3 contains 13 residues. CDR3 protein: CASSLSGPDTQYF. In DNA form, the CDR3 reads TGTGCCAGCAGCCTAAGCGGGCCAGATACGCAGTATTTT.

V and J are TRBV28 and TRBJ1-5; the D is unclear. V was trimmed by 3 bases and J by 1 base, leaving 10 bases between them. CDR1 is MDHEN, CDR2 SYDVKM, per germline. The CDR3 extends over 15 amino acids. CDR3 amino acids: CASSFPLQSNQPQHF. The CDR3 coding sequence is TGTGCCAGCAGTTTTCCGCTACAGAGCAATCAGCCCCAGCATTTT.

The CDR3 DNA is TGCGCCAGCAGCGCCGACAGCTCTGGAAACACCATATATTTT. It translates to CASSADSSGNTIYF. This chain connects TRBV5-1 to TRBJ1-3, with D tentatively TRBD1 (5 bases). Trimming stripped 4 bases from V and 0 bases from J, with 8 bases between. CDR3 length equals 14 residues. Germline V lookup: CDR1 SGHRS, CDR2 YFSETQ.

This sequence joins TRBV5-6 and TRBJ2-5; TRBD1 matches 7 bases. V trimming: 5 bases; J trimming: 2 bases; junction bases outside the gene matches: 9. CDR3 size: 15 residues. CDR1 and CDR2 from the germline V gene are SGHDT and YYEEEE. This CDR3 is CASSQDRVVQETQYF. Written as DNA, the CDR3 is TGTGCCAGCAGTCAAGACAGGGTGGTTCAAGAGACCCAGTACTTC. The full variable domain, rest sourced from reference TRBV5-6 and TRBJ2-5, is DAGVTQSPTHLIKTRGQQVTLRCSPKSGHDTVSWYQQALGQGPQFIFQYYEEEERQRGNFPDRFSGHQFPNYSSELNVNALLLGDSALYLCASSQDRVVQETQYFGPGTRLLVL.

The chain couples TRBV18 to TRBJ2-3; 14 bases align to TRBD2. Germline V gene data show CDR1 as KGHSH and CDR2 as LQKENI. This CDR3 has 17 residues. With 3 bases clipped from V and 5 bases from J, the junction kept 7 bases outside the gene matches. The CDR3 sequence: CASSPRLAGGRGDTQYF. The CDR3 bases are TGTGCCAGCTCACCCCGACTAGCGGGAGGGCGTGGAGATACGCAGTATTTT.

The CDR3 DNA is TGTGCCAGTAGTATTACGCGGACAGGGACAGTGACCCAGTACTTC. This gives the protein CASSITRTGTVTQYF. The chain has TRBV19 and TRBJ2-5; 8 bases agree with TRBD1. The CDR3 runs 15 residues. V trimming: 3 bases; J trimming: 7 bases; junction bases outside the gene matches: 10. Germline values: CDR1 LNHDA, CDR2 SQIVND (reference sequence). The whole variable domain, filled in from reference TRBV19 and TRBJ2-5, reads DGGITQSPKYLFRKEGQNVTLSCEQNLNHDAMYWYRQDPGQGLRLIYYSQIVNDFQKGDIAEGYSVSREKKESFPLTVTSAQKNPTAFYLCASSITRTGTVTQYFGPGTRLLVL.

This clone was recorded once. The chain employs TRBV5-5 and TRBJ1-2, with 10 bases lining up with TRBD1. The CDR3 totals 17 residues. V was pared by 0 bases and J by 3 bases, with 8 bases of the junction left unmatched. The germline CDR1 and CDR2 sequences are SGHKS and YYEKEE (reference sequence). The CDR3 coding sequence is TGTGCCAGCAGCTTGGTGGGACAGGGGATGAGGGACTATGGCTACACCTTC. This gives the protein CASSLVGQGMRDYGYTF. Full variable domain (remainder filled in from reference TRBV5-5 and TRBJ1-2): DAGVTQSPTHLIKTRGQQVTLRCSPISGHKSVSWYQQVLGQGPQFIFQYYEKEERGRGNFPDRFSARQFPNYSSELNVNALLLGDSALYLCASSLVGQGMRDYGYTFGSGTRLTVV.

The gene calls are TRBV5-1 and TRBJ1-3; D is perhaps TRBD1 (5 bases). The CDR3 covers 14 residues. Trimming cost V 2 bases and J 4 bases, with 10 bases left between them. Germline CDR1 SGHRS, CDR2 YFSETQ. The CDR3 nucleotides read TGCGCCAGCAGCTTTGCAGGGTCAGGAAACACCATATATTTT. It yields the protein CASSFAGSGNTIYF.

This clone was found many times. The chain joins TRBV6-1 to TRBJ1-2, with a possible D match to TRBD1 (5 bases). The V and J ends lost 4 bases and 8 bases respectively, with 14 bases between them. The germline V gene encodes CDR1 MNHNS and CDR2 SASEGT. The CDR3 length is 13 residues. In nucleotides, the CDR3 is TGTGCCAGCAGTGTGACAGACCTGTACGGCTACACCTTC. Its protein product is CASSVTDLYGYTF.

This clone showed up just a few times. The sample carries other DNA sequences with the same CDR3. The chain recombines TRBV28 with TRBJ2-3; perhaps TRBD2 as D (5 bases). Germline-derived CDR1 and CDR2 are MDHEN and SYDVKM. The germline V and J ends were trimmed by 6 bases and 0 bases, with 10 bases remaining between them. CDR3 length: 14 amino acids. CDR3 sequence (DNA): TGTGCCAGCAGACTCGGGAAGAGCACAGATACGCAGTATTTT. This sequence encodes CASRLGKSTDTQYF.

The rearrangement links TRBV11-2 to TRBJ2-7; D perhaps matches TRBD2 (6 bases). The CDR3 is made up of 14 amino acids. Germline-derived CDR1 and CDR2 are SGHAT and FQNNGV. V lost 10 bases to trimming and J lost 2 bases, with 18 bases between them. DNA of the CDR3: TGTGCCACTACTAGGGGTGGAGGGCCCTACGAGCAGTACTTC. Protein product: CATTRGGGPYEQYF.

The chain uses TRBV29-1 and TRBJ2-7; D call uncertain. The CDR3 runs to 11 residues. Trimming took off 8 bases at V and 4 bases at J, with 12 bases between the two ends. In germline, CDR1 is SQVTM, CDR2 ANQGSEA. DNA of the CDR3: TGCAGCAGCGTTGCCGGGTACGAGCAGTACTTC. This gives the protein CSSVAGYEQYF.

The rearrangement uses TRBV5-5 and TRBJ1-1, with D unclear. Trimming took 4 bases from V and 3 from J, leaving 10 bases between them. This CDR3 is 13 amino acids long. Germline loops: CDR1 SGHKS, CDR2 YYEKEE (reference sequence). Here the CDR3 reads CASSLLRDTEAFF. The CDR3 region has the DNA TGTGCCAGCAGCCTGCTTCGGGACACTGAAGCTTTCTTT. The variable domain in full, completed from reference TRBV5-5 and TRBJ1-1, reads DAGVTQSPTHLIKTRGQQVTLRCSPISGHKSVSWYQQVLGQGPQFIFQYYEKEERGRGNFPDRFSARQFPNYSSELNVNALLLGDSALYLCASSLLRDTEAFFGQGTRLTVV.

The chain is built from TRBV5-6 and TRBJ2-7; no reliable D call. V lost 1 base and J lost 7, with 18 bases in between. This CDR3 spans 15 amino acids. In germline, CDR1 is SGHDT, CDR2 YYEEEE. The CDR3 DNA reads as TGTGCCAGCAGCTTGATAGGGATAAGAATTGGGGAGCAGTACTTC. It yields the protein CASSLIGIRIGEQYF.

This rearrangement joins TRBV29-1 to TRBJ2-3, with D hard to call. V lost 4 bases and J 0 bases, leaving 14 bases between the germline ends. CDR3 length: 15 amino acids. Germline lookup yields CDR1 SQVTM and CDR2 ANQGSEA. CDR3 in amino acids: CSVGPVAISTDTQYF. The CDR3 bases are TGCAGCGTTGGTCCGGTTGCGATTAGCACAGATACGCAGTATTTT.

This clone was seen many times. V gene TRBV19 combines with J gene TRBJ1-5, with D possibly matching TRBD1 (5 bases). The V end was cut by 3 bases, the J end by 2 bases, with 14 bases between. The CDR3 runs 16 residues. Looked up from germline, CDR1 is LNHDA and CDR2 is SQIVND (reference sequence). CDR3 nucleotide sequence: TGTGCCAGTAGTATGAGAAACACAGGCGGCAATCAGCCCCAGCATTTT. This sequence encodes CASSMRNTGGNQPQHF.

V and J are TRBV4-3 and TRBJ1-1, with D maybe TRBD1 (5 bases). In germline, CDR1 is LGHNA, CDR2 YSLEER. Trimming took off 0 bases at V and 8 bases at J, with 13 bases between the two ends. The CDR3 totals 14 residues. CDR3 coding DNA: TGCGCCAGCAGCCAAGATCCGGGGACGGTGGAAGCTTTCTTT. Amino acid sequence: CASSQDPGTVEAFF.

The gene calls are TRBV20-1 and TRBJ2-1; tentatively, D is TRBD2 (5 bases). The CDR3 sequence is 11 residues long. Deletions cut 4 bases from V and 8 bases from J, with 9 bases between. Per the germline V gene, CDR1 is DFQATT and CDR2 is SNEGSKA (reference sequence). In nucleotides, the CDR3 is TGCAGTGCTACTAGCTTCGATGAGCAGTTCTTC. Encoded protein: CSATSFDEQFF.